Listed below are T cell receptor beta chains from one sample, sequenced in a study of Ad26.COV2.S vaccination and SARS-CoV-2 variants. The method was immunoSEQ multiplex PCR; TCRdb's version includes in-frame clones alone and lacks a portion of them. The sample lists approximately 250,000 clones; around nine tenths were seen once. The input for sequencing was peripheral blood, taken in a trial of Ad26.COV2.S vaccine versus placebo. These receptors came from a person between 18 and 65 years old who received the Ad26.COV2.S COVID-19 vaccine or a placebo. The CDR3 runs from the conserved cysteine through the conserved F or W.

V	J	CDR3
TRBV2	TRBJ2-5	CASTPATHQETQYF
TRBV7-2	TRBJ1-2	CASSPRWAQEGYTF
TRBV7-3	TRBJ2-3	CASSLGTSGPFSDTQYF
TRBV18	TRBJ1-1	CASSRGLNTEAFF
TRBV9	TRBJ2-3	CASSVAASGFRDTQYF
TRBV7-2	TRBJ2-7	CASSLGAGPEQYF
TRBV27	TRBJ2-2	CASRPPPQLAGVPGELFF
TRBV11-2	TRBJ2-2	CASSLGTTGDTGELFF
TRBV14	TRBJ1-4	CASSQEWERRNEKLFF
TRBV3-1/TRBV3-2	TRBJ2-5	CASSQSGSIIQETQYF
TRBV7-2	TRBJ1-1	CASSLGLGGAFF
TRBV7-6	TRBJ1-1	CASSLEGVLNTEAFF
TRBV5-5	TRBJ2-5	CASSLPQGVGVETQYF
TRBV25-1	TRBJ2-2	CASSGTGTANTGELFF
TRBV6-5	TRBJ2-5	CASTQGRQETQYF
TRBV27	TRBJ2-1	CASSSTPGRGNEQFF
TRBV27	TRBJ2-4	CASSPRVENIQYF
TRBV5-1	TRBJ1-4	CASSWTGANEKLFF
TRBV7-2	TRBJ2-1	CASSSVKGSGRGNEQFF
TRBV7-9	TRBJ2-3	CASSLVGAADLGTQYF
TRBV6-2/TRBV6-3	TRBJ2-5	CASSWSETQYF
TRBV12-3/TRBV12-4	TRBJ2-7	CASSFSPRGEQYF
TRBV7-3	TRBJ2-2	CASSLTRASGNYTGELFF
TRBV2	TRBJ1-5	CASGGIPPQPQHF
TRBV6-2/TRBV6-3	TRBJ2-1	CASSYPGLAGSYNEQFF
TRBV11-2	TRBJ1-5	CASSLERNQPQHF
TRBV19	TRBJ2-3	CASSLRALSTDTQYF
TRBV14	TRBJ1-5	CASSLRDQPQHF
TRBV5-1	TRBJ2-7	CASSLAGGGAYEQYF
TRBV5-1	TRBJ2-5	CASSSAGEYQETQYF
TRBV21-1	TRBJ2-5	CASSIRTSETQYF
TRBV7-8	TRBJ1-3	CASSTDGNSGNTIYF
TRBV7-2	TRBJ2-1	CASSLSLAGGFNEQFF
TRBV3-1/TRBV3-2	TRBJ2-3	CASSNLRISGTTDTQYF
TRBV6-5	TRBJ2-1	CASSPTYNEQFF
TRBV9	TRBJ2-7	CASSVEPEQGAYEQYF
TRBV12-5	TRBJ2-2	CASGLGAGELFF
TRBV7-6	TRBJ2-1	CASSARWSGGPSNEQFF
TRBV7-9	TRBJ2-1	CASISGTGYNEQFF
TRBV7-3	TRBJ2-2	CASSLSVGRAPGELFF
TRBV3-1/TRBV3-2	TRBJ1-2	CASSQDIGRSFYGYTF
TRBV3-1/TRBV3-2	TRBJ1-2	CASSLRTGAYGYTF